This T cell receptor (beta chain) stems from a study of shared clonotypes between healthy human individuals. A CD45RA+ naive subset and a CD45RA-negative memory subset were split from CD4+ cells. The CDR3 has 13 residues. Trimming cost V 8 bases and J 4 bases, with 12 bases left between them. The germline V gene has CDR1 LNHNV and CDR2 YYDKDF (reference sequence). The authors' processing: ImmunoSEQ output lacked quality scores and full-length reads, limiting matched filtering. TCRdb keeps only in-frame clones here, not all; method: immunoSEQ multiplex PCR. V and J calls and clone size are as listed in that table; D and trimming were resolved from the DNA. This sample has over a million clones; approximately 97% occur once, and the top ten carry roughly 1.1%.

V and J are TRBV15 and TRBJ1-3, with D possibly matching TRBD1 (5 bases). Material for sequencing was naive CD4+ T cells sorted from blood. Subset here: CD45RA+ positively selected. The source of this sequence is a man aged 25 to 40 in good health. CDR3 in amino acids: CATAQVNGNTIYF. CDR3 coding DNA: TGTGCCACCGCACAGGTAAACGGAAACACCATATATTTT.